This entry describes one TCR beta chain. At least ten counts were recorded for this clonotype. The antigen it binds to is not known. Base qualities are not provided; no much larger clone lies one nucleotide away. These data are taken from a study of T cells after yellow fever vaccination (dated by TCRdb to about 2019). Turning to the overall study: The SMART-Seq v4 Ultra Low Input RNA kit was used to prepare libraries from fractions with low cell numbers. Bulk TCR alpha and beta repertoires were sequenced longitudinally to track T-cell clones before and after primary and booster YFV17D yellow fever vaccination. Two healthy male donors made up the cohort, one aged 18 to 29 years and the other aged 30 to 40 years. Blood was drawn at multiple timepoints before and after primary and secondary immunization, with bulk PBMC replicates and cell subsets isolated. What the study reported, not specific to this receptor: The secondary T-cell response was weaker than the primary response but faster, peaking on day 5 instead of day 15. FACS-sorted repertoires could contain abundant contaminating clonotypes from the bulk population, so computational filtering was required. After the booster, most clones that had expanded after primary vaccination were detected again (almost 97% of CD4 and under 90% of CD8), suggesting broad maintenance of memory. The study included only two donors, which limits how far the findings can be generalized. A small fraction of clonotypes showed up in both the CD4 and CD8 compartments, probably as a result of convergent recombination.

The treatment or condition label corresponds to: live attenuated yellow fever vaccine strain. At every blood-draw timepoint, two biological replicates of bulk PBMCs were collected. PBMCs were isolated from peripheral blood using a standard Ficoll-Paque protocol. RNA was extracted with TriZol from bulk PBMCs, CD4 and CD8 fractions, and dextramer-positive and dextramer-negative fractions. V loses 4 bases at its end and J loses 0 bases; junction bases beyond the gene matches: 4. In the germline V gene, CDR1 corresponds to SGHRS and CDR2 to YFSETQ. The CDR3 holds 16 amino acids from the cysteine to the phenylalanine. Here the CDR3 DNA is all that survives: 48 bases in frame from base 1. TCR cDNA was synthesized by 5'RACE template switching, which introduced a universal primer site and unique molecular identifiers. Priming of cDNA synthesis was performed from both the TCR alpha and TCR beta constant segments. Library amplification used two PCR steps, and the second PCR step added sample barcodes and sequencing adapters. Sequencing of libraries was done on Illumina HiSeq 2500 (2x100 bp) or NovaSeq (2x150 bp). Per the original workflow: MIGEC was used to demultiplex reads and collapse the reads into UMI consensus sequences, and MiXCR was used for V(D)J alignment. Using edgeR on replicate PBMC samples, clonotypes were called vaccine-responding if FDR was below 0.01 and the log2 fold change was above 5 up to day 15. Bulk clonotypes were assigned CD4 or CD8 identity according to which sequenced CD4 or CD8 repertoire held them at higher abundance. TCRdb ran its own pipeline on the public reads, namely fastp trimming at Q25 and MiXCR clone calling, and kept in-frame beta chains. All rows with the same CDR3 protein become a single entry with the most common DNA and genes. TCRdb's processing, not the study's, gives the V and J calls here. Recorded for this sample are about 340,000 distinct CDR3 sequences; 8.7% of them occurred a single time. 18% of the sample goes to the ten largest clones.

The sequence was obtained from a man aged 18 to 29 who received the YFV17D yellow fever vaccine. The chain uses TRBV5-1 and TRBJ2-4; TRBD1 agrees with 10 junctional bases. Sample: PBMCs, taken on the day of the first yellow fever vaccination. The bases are TGCGCCAGCAGCCCGGGGGACAGGGGAGCCAAAAACATTCAGTACTTC. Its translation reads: CASSPGDRGAKNIQYF.